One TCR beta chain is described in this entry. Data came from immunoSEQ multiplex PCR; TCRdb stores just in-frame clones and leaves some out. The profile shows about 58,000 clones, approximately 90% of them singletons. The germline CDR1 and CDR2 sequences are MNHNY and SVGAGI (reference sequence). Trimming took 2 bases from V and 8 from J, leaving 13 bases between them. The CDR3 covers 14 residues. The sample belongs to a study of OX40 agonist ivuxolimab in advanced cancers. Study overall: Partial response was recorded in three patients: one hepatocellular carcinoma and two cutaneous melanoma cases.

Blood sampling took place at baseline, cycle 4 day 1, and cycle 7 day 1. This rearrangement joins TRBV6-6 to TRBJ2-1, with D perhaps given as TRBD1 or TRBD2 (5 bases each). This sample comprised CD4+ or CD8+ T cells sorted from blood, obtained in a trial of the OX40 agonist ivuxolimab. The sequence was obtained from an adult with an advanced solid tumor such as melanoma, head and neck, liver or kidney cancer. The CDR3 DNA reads TGTGCCAGCAGTTACCCCGGGGCAGGAGATGAGCAGTTCTTC. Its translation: CASSYPGAGDEQFF.